The entry that follows covers one T cell receptor (beta chain) sequence. Original data processing: Reference gene primer amplification in the assay estimated nucleated cell counts. This table comes from immunoSEQ multiplex PCR, and its TCRdb copy is limited to in-frame clones, with some not included. V and J calls and clone size come straight from that table; D and trimming were deduced from the DNA. Of 140,000 to 150,000 clones listed, approximately 80% are singletons. This entry belongs to a study of blood T cell repertoires in COVID-19. About the study: Nucleic acid was either cDNA or gDNA, and it came from T cells, B-cell-depleted T cells, or PBMCs.

The CDR3 totals 16 residues. The germline CDR1 and CDR2 sequences are SGHAT and FQNNGV. V was clipped by 2 bases and J by 8 bases; unmatched bases: 10. The chain links TRBV11-2 to TRBJ1-2; 11 bases match TRBD1. Sequencing was done on a sample of peripheral blood. The clonotype was recovered from a human donor with acute or convalescent COVID-19. The donor label of this sample is uncertain. CDR3 DNA sequence: TGTGCCAGCAGCTTATCACACGGGACAGGGGGAGACGGCTACACCTTC. It yields the protein CASSLSHGTGGDGYTF.